This TCR beta chain was recorded in a study of cytomegalovirus exposure and HLA in healthy donors. General study points: In vitro data verified a few CMV-associated chains as specific for CMV antigens. The tendency of first-cohort TCR clusters to co-occur in the roughly 130 validation repertoires was the finding of a later analysis.

With respect to this clone: No antigen is known for it.

Trimming took off 1 base at V and 6 bases at J, with 13 bases between the two ends. The CDR3 has 15 amino acids. Germline-derived CDR1 and CDR2 are SGHVS and FQNEAQ. Separate from the approximately 720-subject first cohort was the approximately 120-subject validation cohort, to which the donors belonged. TCRdb keeps only in-frame clones here, not all; method: immunoSEQ multiplex PCR. The table lists under 400,000 clones, approximately 90% of them singletons, with roughly 0.75% in the top ten. The chain employs TRBV7-8 and TRBJ2-1, with a possible D match to TRBD2 (6 bases). The sequenced sample was PBMCs. This receptor was identified in a woman aged 18-29 years in good health and CMV-seronegative. This CDR3 reads CASSLVSGAGNEQFF. The CDR3 DNA follows: TGTGCCAGCAGCTTAGTCTCGGGAGCAGGCAATGAGCAGTTCTTC.